This is a list of T cell receptor beta chains from one sample in a study of early T cells in non-severe SARS-CoV-2 infection. TCRdb re-called the 5' RACE reads with MiXCR, one entry per CDR3 protein. Among some 90,000 distinct CDR3 sequences listed, just under 15% were seen once. The material sequenced was whole blood. The origin of the receptors is an adult who was a healthcare worker with PCR-confirmed SARS-CoV-2 infection or an uninfected control (not recorded which). The CDR3 runs from the conserved cysteine through the conserved F or W. D genes are given only for firm matches. Clone size appears in some rows only: once, few, many, or a class for an expanded clone.

cdr3_aa: CASSVKAASNGYTF
cdr3_nt: TGTGCCAGCAGCGTCAAAGCAGCGTCTAATGGCTACACCTTC
j_call: TRBJ1-2
v_call: TRBV9
d_call: .
clone_size: .

cdr3_aa: CASSPDRAQYF
cdr3_nt: TGTGCCAGCAGCCCAGACAGGGCGCAGTACTTC
j_call: TRBJ2-7
v_call: TRBV7-8
d_call: TRBD1
clone_size: .

cdr3_aa: CASRTGRFSGNYEQYF
cdr3_nt: TGTGCCAGCAGGACAGGGAGATTTAGCGGGAACTACGAGCAGTACTTC
j_call: TRBJ2-7
v_call: TRBV28
d_call: .
clone_size: .

cdr3_aa: CSVEEISTDTQYF
cdr3_nt: TGCAGCGTCGAGGAGATTAGCACAGATACGCAGTATTTT
j_call: TRBJ2-3
v_call: TRBV29-1
d_call: .
clone_size: few

cdr3_aa: CASSLGLAGVPSYNEQFF
cdr3_nt: TGTGCCAGCAGCTTGGGACTAGCGGGAGTTCCCTCCTACAATGAGCAGTTCTTC
j_call: TRBJ2-1
v_call: TRBV7-2
d_call: TRBD2
clone_size: .

cdr3_aa: CASSFSYKGMNTEAFF
cdr3_nt: TGCGCCAGCAGCTTCAGTTACAAGGGAATGAACACTGAAGCTTTCTTT
j_call: TRBJ1-1
v_call: TRBV5-1
d_call: .
clone_size: many

cdr3_aa: CSATWDRGTGELFF
cdr3_nt: TGCAGTGCTACGTGGGACAGAGGGACCGGGGAGCTGTTTTTT
j_call: TRBJ2-2
v_call: TRBV20-1
d_call: TRBD1
clone_size: few

cdr3_aa: CASSETGGTEAFF
cdr3_nt: TGCGCCAGCAGTGAGACGGGGGGCACTGAAGCTTTCTTT
j_call: TRBJ1-1
v_call: TRBV10-2
d_call: .
clone_size: .

cdr3_aa: CASSHPQGPTEAFF
cdr3_nt: TGTGCCAGCAGCCATCCACAGGGTCCCACTGAAGCTTTCTTT
j_call: TRBJ1-1
v_call: TRBV4-2
d_call: .
clone_size: few

cdr3_aa: CASSSGGQETQYF
cdr3_nt: TGCGCCAGCAGCTCTGGCGGACAAGAGACCCAGTACTTC
j_call: TRBJ2-5
v_call: TRBV5-1
d_call: .
clone_size: few

cdr3_aa: CSARGVNEQFF
cdr3_nt: TGCAGTGCTAGGGGGGTCAATGAGCAGTTCTTC
j_call: TRBJ2-1
v_call: TRBV20-1
d_call: .
clone_size: many

cdr3_aa: CASSLGGEQPQHF
cdr3_nt: TGTGCCAGCAGTTTAGGAGGGGAACAGCCCCAGCATTTT
j_call: TRBJ1-5
v_call: TRBV12-3/TRBV12-4
d_call: .
clone_size: medium-sized

cdr3_aa: CASSGSPPPDEQFF
cdr3_nt: TGTGCCAGCAGCGGGAGCCCCCCTCCGGATGAGCAGTTCTTC
j_call: TRBJ2-1
v_call: TRBV10-3
d_call: TRBD2
clone_size: few

cdr3_aa: CASSATYYEQYF
cdr3_nt: TGTGCCAGCAGTGCAACCTACTACGAGCAGTACTTC
j_call: TRBJ2-7
v_call: TRBV12-3/TRBV12-4
d_call: .
clone_size: few

cdr3_aa: CSGSLAGEAGELFF
cdr3_nt: TGCAGCGGGAGCCTAGCGGGAGAAGCCGGGGAGCTGTTTTTT
j_call: TRBJ2-2
v_call: TRBV29-1
d_call: TRBD2
clone_size: .

cdr3_aa: CASSQAVGDYTDTQYF
cdr3_nt: TGTGCCAGCAGCCAAGCTGTGGGGGACTACACAGATACGCAGTATTTT
j_call: TRBJ2-3
v_call: TRBV3-1
d_call: TRBD2
clone_size: few

cdr3_aa: CASSSGQGSTETQYF
cdr3_nt: TGTGCCAGCAGTTCTGGACAGGGGTCAACGGAGACCCAGTACTTC
j_call: TRBJ2-5
v_call: TRBV6-2/TRBV6-3
d_call: TRBD1
clone_size: .

cdr3_aa: CASTGTSYREQYF
cdr3_nt: TGTGCCAGCACCGGGACTAGCTATCGCGAGCAGTACTTC
j_call: TRBJ2-7
v_call: TRBV5-6
d_call: TRBD2
clone_size: many

cdr3_aa: CASSESGQGLYGYTF
cdr3_nt: TGTGCCAGCAGTGAGTCGGGACAGGGATTGTATGGCTACACCTTC
j_call: TRBJ1-2
v_call: TRBV2
d_call: TRBD1
clone_size: many

cdr3_aa: CASSFVEEASSGNTIYF
cdr3_nt: TGTGCCAGCAGTTTTGTGGAGGAGGCCTCCTCTGGAAACACCATATATTTT
j_call: TRBJ1-3
v_call: TRBV28
d_call: .
clone_size: .

cdr3_aa: CASSPEPGQNTEAFF
cdr3_nt: TGTGCCAGCAGCCCTGAACCCGGACAAAACACTGAAGCTTTCTTT
j_call: TRBJ1-1
v_call: TRBV5-4
d_call: .
clone_size: .

cdr3_aa: CASSRTRQETQYF
cdr3_nt: TGCGCCAGCAGTCGGACACGCCAAGAGACCCAGTACTTC
j_call: TRBJ2-5
v_call: TRBV5-1
d_call: .
clone_size: many

cdr3_aa: CASSVGQGEETQYF
cdr3_nt: TGTGCCAGCAGCGTAGGACAGGGGGAAGAGACCCAGTACTTC
j_call: TRBJ2-5
v_call: TRBV9
d_call: TRBD1
clone_size: few

cdr3_aa: CASSISSRVFNQPQHF
cdr3_nt: TGTGCCAGTAGTATCAGCTCCAGGGTATTCAATCAGCCCCAGCATTTT
j_call: TRBJ1-5
v_call: TRBV19
d_call: .
clone_size: few

cdr3_aa: CSAPDRGETQYF
cdr3_nt: TGCAGTGCTCCGGACAGGGGAGAGACCCAGTACTTC
j_call: TRBJ2-5
v_call: TRBV20-1
d_call: TRBD1
clone_size: few

cdr3_aa: CASSHNTEAFF
cdr3_nt: TGTGCCAGCAGCCATAACACTGAAGCTTTCTTT
j_call: TRBJ1-1
v_call: TRBV16
d_call: .
clone_size: .

cdr3_aa: CASSPIGGHTQYF
cdr3_nt: TGTGCCAGCAGCCCCATCGGGGGCCATACGCAGTATTTT
j_call: TRBJ2-3
v_call: TRBV27
d_call: .
clone_size: few

cdr3_aa: CASRPTSGRAYEQYF
cdr3_nt: TGTGCCAGCAGACCCACTAGCGGGAGGGCCTACGAGCAGTACTTC
j_call: TRBJ2-7
v_call: TRBV12-3/TRBV12-4
d_call: TRBD2
clone_size: .

cdr3_aa: CASSFRLNTANNEQFF
cdr3_nt: TGTGCCAGTAGTTTCCGACTGAATACGGCTAACAATGAGCAGTTCTTC
j_call: TRBJ2-1
v_call: TRBV19
d_call: .
clone_size: few

cdr3_aa: CASSQERPDTQYF
cdr3_nt: TGCGCCAGCAGCCAAGAACGGCCAGATACGCAGTATTTT
j_call: TRBJ2-3
v_call: TRBV4-1
d_call: .
clone_size: many

cdr3_aa: CASSPRWLPPLHF
cdr3_nt: TGTGCCAGCAGTCCACGGTGGCTACCACCCCTCCACTTT
j_call: TRBJ1-6
v_call: TRBV6-5
d_call: .
clone_size: .

cdr3_aa: CASSLLERAYEQYF
cdr3_nt: TGCGCCAGCAGCCTTTTGGAAAGAGCGTACGAGCAGTACTTC
j_call: TRBJ2-7
v_call: TRBV4-1
d_call: .
clone_size: few

cdr3_aa: CSVGTLNTGELFF
cdr3_nt: TGCAGCGTTGGGACTTTGAACACCGGGGAGCTGTTTTTT
j_call: TRBJ2-2
v_call: TRBV29-1
d_call: .
clone_size: many

cdr3_aa: CASSVRQGTGELFF
cdr3_nt: TGTGCCAGCAGCGTGCGACAGGGGACCGGGGAGCTGTTTTTT
j_call: TRBJ2-2
v_call: TRBV9
d_call: TRBD1
clone_size: many

cdr3_aa: CASSQSAEGIEAFF
cdr3_nt: TGCGCCAGCAGCCAAAGTGCCGAGGGGATCGAAGCTTTCTTT
j_call: TRBJ1-1
v_call: TRBV4-1
d_call: .
clone_size: many

cdr3_aa: CASSQDASGVYNSPLHF
cdr3_nt: TGTGCCAGCAGCCAAGATGCCTCAGGGGTCTATAATTCACCCCTCCACTTT
j_call: TRBJ1-6
v_call: TRBV3-1
d_call: .
clone_size: few

cdr3_aa: CASSARDTDTQYF
cdr3_nt: TGTGCCAGCAGCGCCCGAGACACAGATACGCAGTATTTT
j_call: TRBJ2-3
v_call: TRBV7-6
d_call: .
clone_size: few

cdr3_aa: CSARDVIGTGDGEQYF
cdr3_nt: TGCAGTGCTAGAGACGTTATAGGGACAGGGGATGGCGAGCAGTACTTC
j_call: TRBJ2-7
v_call: TRBV20-1
d_call: TRBD1
clone_size: .

cdr3_aa: CAWRGAPNEQFF
cdr3_nt: TGTGCCTGGAGAGGGGCCCCCAATGAGCAGTTCTTC
j_call: TRBJ2-1
v_call: TRBV30
d_call: .
clone_size: few

cdr3_aa: CSASRDRTYEQYF
cdr3_nt: TGCAGTGCTAGCCGGGACAGAACCTACGAGCAGTACTTC
j_call: TRBJ2-7
v_call: TRBV20-1
d_call: TRBD1
clone_size: many

cdr3_aa: CASNPNVYLAGGNTGELFF
cdr3_nt: TGCGCCAGCAACCCGAACGTCTACTTAGCGGGAGGGAACACCGGGGAGCTGTTTTTT
j_call: TRBJ2-2
v_call: TRBV4-1
d_call: TRBD2
clone_size: few

cdr3_aa: CASNLRLAGLKETQYF
cdr3_nt: TGTGCCAGCAACCTTCGACTAGCGGGACTGAAAGAGACCCAGTACTTC
j_call: TRBJ2-5
v_call: TRBV14
d_call: TRBD2
clone_size: .

cdr3_aa: CASSQRDSDKNIQYF
cdr3_nt: TGTGCCAGCAGCCAAAGGGATTCCGACAAAAACATTCAGTACTTC
j_call: TRBJ2-4
v_call: TRBV3-1
d_call: .
clone_size: few

cdr3_aa: CATSGLVADTQYF
cdr3_nt: TGTGCCACCAGTGGACTAGTGGCAGATACGCAGTATTTT
j_call: TRBJ2-3
v_call: TRBV24-1
d_call: .
clone_size: .

cdr3_aa: CASSQEVSGANVLTF
cdr3_nt: TGCGCCAGCAGCCAAGAAGTCTCTGGGGCCAACGTCCTGACTTTC
j_call: TRBJ2-6
v_call: TRBV4-1
d_call: .
clone_size: many

cdr3_aa: CAISRDMNTEAFF
cdr3_nt: TGTGCCATCTCCCGGGACATGAACACTGAAGCTTTCTTT
j_call: TRBJ1-1
v_call: TRBV10-3
d_call: .
clone_size: .

cdr3_aa: CASSLAGSPNEQFF
cdr3_nt: TGTGCCAGCAGCTTAGCGGGGAGCCCCAATGAGCAGTTCTTC
j_call: TRBJ2-1
v_call: TRBV7-9
d_call: .
clone_size: .

cdr3_aa: CASSDSSGELFF
cdr3_nt: TGTGCCAGCAGCGACTCTTCCGGGGAGCTGTTTTTT
j_call: TRBJ2-2
v_call: TRBV13
d_call: .
clone_size: .

cdr3_aa: CASGEGLTDTQYF
cdr3_nt: TGTGCCAGCGGGGAAGGCCTCACAGATACGCAGTATTTT
j_call: TRBJ2-3
v_call: TRBV6-5
d_call: .
clone_size: few

cdr3_aa: CSARVRDYNEQFF
cdr3_nt: TGCAGTGCTAGGGTTCGGGACTACAATGAGCAGTTCTTC
j_call: TRBJ2-1
v_call: TRBV20-1
d_call: .
clone_size: many

cdr3_aa: CSARTSGAASTDTQYF
cdr3_nt: TGCAGTGCGAGAACTAGCGGGGCTGCTAGCACAGATACGCAGTATTTT
j_call: TRBJ2-3
v_call: TRBV20-1
d_call: TRBD2
clone_size: many

cdr3_aa: CASSQGLYGNEQFF
cdr3_nt: TGTGCCAGCAGCCAAGGGCTTTATGGGAATGAGCAGTTCTTC
j_call: TRBJ2-1
v_call: TRBV3-1
d_call: .
clone_size: .

cdr3_aa: CASSSFGTPNTEAFF
cdr3_nt: TGTGCCAGCAGCTCTTTCGGGACCCCGAACACTGAAGCTTTCTTT
j_call: TRBJ1-1
v_call: TRBV7-2
d_call: .
clone_size: few